The present TCR beta chain was sequenced within a study of T cells in Graves' hyperthyroidism and ophthalmopathy. V was shortened by 4 bases and J by 1 base, with 14 bases between the two germline ends. The CDR3 has 15 residues. Germline CDR1 is KGHSY and CDR2 is FQNENV. This clonotype was detected many times. The antigen is unknown. General study points: Ophthalmopathy was model-predicted a median roughly six months pre-onset. Classification by a 13 V-J model distinguished ophthalmopathy from stable hyperthyroidism.

It was RNA transcripts that yielded the amplified TCR beta CDR3 regions. An initial round of RT-PCR targeting the TCR CDR3 relied on the HTBI primer set. TCRdb fed the multiplex PCR reads into MiXCR, producing one record per CDR3 protein. The table has fewer than 400,000 distinct CDR3 sequences, more than 12% seen once; the top ten hold 28%. The sample consisted of blood. The clonotype comes from a man aged 50 to 59 with Graves' ophthalmopathy. The rearrangement joins TRBV16 to TRBJ2-7; D is possibly TRBD1 (5 bases). The CDR3 nucleotides read TGTGCCAGCAGCCGTCGGACATCCCTTTCCTACGAGCAGTACTTC. It codes for CASSRRTSLSYEQYF.